At least ten counts were recorded for the clone carrying this T cell receptor beta chain. Its antigen is still unknown. These data originate in a study of regulatory T cells in long-lasting Graves disease. Study details: Prior antithyroid drug treatment in newly diagnosed Graves' patients lasted under 3 months.

Both iRepertoire HTBI primers and Arm-PCR of CDR3 regions were used to build the TCR beta libraries. One entry per CDR3 protein results from TCRdb running MiXCR on the multiplex PCR reads. The sample contains over 350,000 distinct CDR3 sequences, around 16% of which appear only once. Germline CDR1 MNHEY, CDR2 SMNVEV (reference sequence). V was cut by 5 bases and J by 5 bases, with 13 bases left in between. CDR3 length: 14 amino acids. Noted time point: newly diagnosed GD, antithyroid drugs for less than 3 months. RNA from PBMCs was the source of the TCR library. Study-wide results and limits: Relative to newly diagnosed Graves' patients, persistent ones had lower TCR diversity.

These data were also filed under a second study, of T cells in Graves' hyperthyroidism and ophthalmopathy. That report adds: Diagnoses were established using clinical symptoms, serum thyroxine and TRAb, thyroid ultrasound and orbital computed tomography. The model identified upcoming ophthalmopathy a median roughly 6.5 months ahead of onset.

The V call is TRBV27, the J call TRBJ2-1, with D tentatively TRBD1 (6 bases). The material sequenced was peripheral blood mononuclear cells (PBMCs), taken at new diagnosis, from a patient treated with antithyroid drugs. The receptor was isolated from a woman aged 40 to 49 with Graves disease. Here the CDR3 reads CASSRAGQNNEQFF. The CDR3 region has the DNA TGTGCCAGCAGTAGGGCAGGACAGAACAATGAGCAGTTCTTC.